The 5 T cell receptor beta chains reported below all come from one sample, sequenced in a study of T cell clonality in common variable immunodeficiency. Regarding the study as a whole: Common variable immunodeficiency TCR beta sequences reportedly had fewer deletions and N-nucleotide insertions.

Clones were sequenced by immunoSEQ multiplex PCR, and TCRdb holds only the in-frame ones, with some missing. The sample yields about 28,000 clones, without any singletons. These receptors lack a known antigen. Sequencing was done on a sample of peripheral blood mononuclear cells. The receptors come from a human donor with common variable immunodeficiency.

This clone was observed many times. The read ends 3 residues shy of where the CDR3 ends; the end is completed using the germline J gene. This rearrangement joins TRBV5-5 to TRBJ2-3, with D tentatively TRBD1 (5 bases). Trimming stripped 0 bases from V and 2 bases from J, with 7 bases between. Germline V gene sequence: CDR1 SGHKS, CDR2 YYEKEE (reference sequence). This CDR3 comprises 14 residues. CDR3 amino acids: CASSLGQNTDTQYF. Incomplete CDR3 DNA: TGTGCCAGCAGCTTGGGACAGAACACAGATACG.

This clone was detected ten times or more. CDR3 protein: CASSSQGEANYGYTF. CDR3 DNA (partial): TGTGCCAGCAGTTCACAGGGAGAAGCTAACTATGGC. The chain is built from TRBV6-7 and TRBJ1-2; possibly TRBD1 for D (6 bases). The sequenced fragment ends 3 residues before the CDR3 boundary, so the rest is inferred from the germline J gene. TRBV6-7 is sorted into the ORF group, with uncertain function. Trimming pared 4 bases from V and 0 bases from J, leaving 12 bases between. The CDR3 totals 15 residues.

The table lists this clone with a few counts. The read terminates 3 residues before the CDR3 end, so the remaining end is supplied by the germline J gene. This chain joins TRBV20-1 and TRBJ2-5; TRBD2 might be the D (6 bases). Germline V gene sequence: CDR1 DFQATT, CDR2 SNEGSKA (reference sequence). The CDR3 is made up of 14 amino acids. Trimming cost V 1 base and J 5 bases, with 14 bases left between them. Here the CDR3 reads CSARGTLARETQYF. The DNA read from the CDR3 is TGCAGTGCTAGAGGTACCCTAGCGAGGGAGACC.

This clone came up a few times. Read sequence stops 3 residues before the CDR3 end, and the germline J gene provides the missing end. This sequence joins TRBV5-1 and TRBJ2-5; possible D gene TRBD2, 5 bases. CDR1 and CDR2 (germline): SGHRS, YFSETQ. V lost 2 bases, J lost 5 bases, and 13 bases lay in between. CDR3 length equals 14 residues. The CDR3 loop is CASSLQGRGETQYF. The DNA read from the CDR3 is TGCGCCAGCAGCTTACAAGGCCGAGGGGAGACC.

Comment on this clone: Read sequence stops 3 residues before the CDR3 end, and the germline J gene provides the missing end. The V and J genes are TRBV7-2 and TRBJ2-7; tentative D call: TRBD2 (5 bases). The CDR3 spans 13 residues. V lost 5 bases, J lost 6 bases, and 14 bases lay in between. Germline V lookup: CDR1 SGHTA, CDR2 FQGNSA. The CDR3 spells CASSLLTEVEQYF. The sequenced CDR3 bases are TGTGCCAGCAGCCTACTAACGGAGGTCGAG.